The 10 T cell receptor beta chains below come from one sample, sequenced in a study of T-cell reconstitution after alpha-beta-depleted transplantation in children (dated by TCRdb to about 2016). The library was prepared using PCR. Sequencing was performed on an Illumina HiSeq 2500. To normalize quantification of the TCRbeta repertoire, the TCR libraries were built with molecular barcoding that relied on unique molecular identifiers. Using fastp at Q25 and MiXCR, TCRdb reprocessed the public reads and kept productive beta chains. Each CDR3 protein appears once, grouped with its most common genes and DNA. This sample has about 980,000 distinct CDR3 sequences in its table, and about 29% of those were observed once. Roughly 30% of the sample lies in the top ten. In light of the paper, this sample's treatment or condition label describes: allogeneic hematopoietic cell transplantation with graft depleted of TCRalphabeta T cells and CD19 B cells.

This specimen was PBMCs, mostly from graft donor cells, taken 360 days after TCRalphabeta/CD19-depleted stem cell transplant. The receptors stem from a boy in the first two years of life who had a stem cell transplant for SCID, so the T cells may come from the graft donor.

The chain carries TRBV12-3 or TRBV12-4 and TRBJ2-3; D gene uncertain. V was pared by 2 bases and J by 1 base, with 10 bases between. This CDR3 has 15 residues. The CDR3 DNA is TGTGCCAGCAGTTTATGGTCTGACGGCACAGATACGCAGTATTTT. It yields the protein CASSLWSDGTDTQYF.

This clonotype was counted ten times or more. This chain joins TRBV6-5 and TRBJ2-1, with 9 bases aligning to TRBD2. The CDR3 loop spans 16 amino acids. With V trimmed by 0 bases and J by 3 bases, 3 bases remained unmatched. Germline V CDR1 and CDR2: MNHEY, SVGAGI. CDR3 DNA: TGTGCCAGCAGTTACTCCCTAGCGGGGTTCTACAATGAGCAGTTCTTC. Its translation: CASSYSLAGFYNEQFF.

This rearrangement joins TRBV5-4 to TRBJ2-3, with 8 bases that match TRBD1. Germline CDR1 SGHNT, CDR2 YYREEE (reference sequence). The CDR3 is made up of 16 amino acids. Trimming cost V 0 bases and J 2 bases; bases outside gene matches: 5. The DNA of the CDR3 is TGTGCCAGCAGCTTGGATGGACAGGGCCTCACAGATACGCAGTATTTT. Protein: CASSLDGQGLTDTQYF.

V and J are TRBV6-5 and TRBJ2-7; D may be TRBD2 (6 bases). The ends were cut back, 0 bases at V and 4 bases at J, with 13 bases in the middle. Germline V gene data show CDR1 as MNHEY and CDR2 as SVGAGI. This CDR3 spans 15 amino acids. CDR3 coding DNA: TGTGCCAGCAGTTACTCGAGGACCGCGGGGTACGAGCAGTACTTC. Translation: CASSYSRTAGYEQYF.

This rearrangement joins TRBV6-1 to TRBJ1-2, with 7 nucleotides matching TRBD1. Germline V gene lookup returns CDR1 MNHNS and CDR2 SASEGT. The CDR3 length is 15 residues. Germline trimming cut 2 bases from V and 5 bases from J; bases unmatched to any gene: 8. The chain's CDR3 is CASSETTGARYGYTF. DNA for the CDR3: TGTGCCAGCAGTGAAACAACAGGGGCTAGGTATGGCTACACCTTC.

The chain uses TRBV12-3 or TRBV12-4 and TRBJ2-6; D is unclear. V dropped 3 bases and J dropped 0 bases, with 12 bases sitting between them. This CDR3 is built from 17 residues. For the CDR3, the DNA is TGTGCCAGCAGTTTCACGGCAGGAGCCTCTGGGGCCAACGTCCTGACTTTC. As protein: CASSFTAGASGANVLTF.

The chain combines TRBV7-2 with TRBJ1-4, with TRBD1 matching over 7 bases. Germline V lookup: CDR1 SGHTA, CDR2 FQGNSA. V dropped 5 bases and J dropped 8; count of bases not matched to a gene: 11. The CDR3 contains 15 residues. CDR3 residues: CASSLRAGGQEKLFF. CDR3 coding DNA: TGTGCCAGCAGCCTAAGGGCAGGGGGTCAGGAAAAACTGTTTTTT.

The table lists this clonotype with a count of one. The CDR3 DNA follows: TGTGCCACCGAAAGCGGGGGGGCCTCAGATACGCAGTATTTT. Amino acid sequence: CATESGGASDTQYF. The V and J genes are TRBV6-1 and TRBJ2-3, with TRBD2 identical over 10 bases. Germline V gene sequence: CDR1 MNHNS, CDR2 SASEGT. The length of the CDR3 is 14 residues. The V gene end was trimmed by 10 bases and the J gene end by 4 bases; junction bases not matched to a gene: 8.

This sequence joins TRBV20-1 and TRBJ2-1; maybe TRBD1 (5 bases). This CDR3 has 15 amino acids. Between the trimmed V and J ends, which lost 6 bases and 7 bases, there was a span of 22 bases. Germline CDR1 reads DFQATT; CDR2 reads SNEGSKA (reference sequence). As DNA, the CDR3 is TGCAGTGCCAGATGGGCGAGTCAGGGTAGGAATGAGCAGTTCTTC. It yields the protein CSARWASQGRNEQFF.

This clonotype was picked up a small number of times. V gene TRBV10-3 combines with J gene TRBJ2-7, with TRBD2 matching over 7 bases. The CDR3 covers 14 residues. Per germline, CDR1 ENHRY and CDR2 SYGVKD. V dropped 7 bases and J dropped 2; count of bases not matched to a gene: 8. CDR3 nucleotide sequence: TGTGCCATCAAGGCGGGGGAGTTTCCCTACGAGCAGTACTTC. Translated: CAIKAGEFPYEQYF.